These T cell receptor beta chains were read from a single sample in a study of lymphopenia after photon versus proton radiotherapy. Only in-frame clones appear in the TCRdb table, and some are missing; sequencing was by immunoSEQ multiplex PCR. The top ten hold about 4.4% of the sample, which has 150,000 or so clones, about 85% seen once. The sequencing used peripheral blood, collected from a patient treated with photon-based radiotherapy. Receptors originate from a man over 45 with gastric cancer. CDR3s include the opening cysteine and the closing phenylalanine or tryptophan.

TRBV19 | CASSPPQGGSYEQYF
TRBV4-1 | CASSLVGTGTTGELFF
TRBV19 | CASSTTGGLYGYTF
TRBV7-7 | CASSSGHPNEQFF
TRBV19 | CASSIESGLKPQHF
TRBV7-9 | CASSFLAGASTDTQYF
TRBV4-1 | CASSPFHTDTQYF
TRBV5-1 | CASSLVVQPYEQYF
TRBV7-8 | CASSPMDRGRGNQPQHF
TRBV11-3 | CASSLSETSGYNEQFF
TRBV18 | CASSPPEGVLAKNIQYF
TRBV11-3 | CASSARDSWTGELFF
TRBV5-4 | CASSLVGGDSYEQYF
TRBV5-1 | CASSLAGGLALDTQYF
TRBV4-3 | CASSHNSGGSYNEQFF
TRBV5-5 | CASREREVGTGELFF
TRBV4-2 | CASSQDRRTGVYEQYF
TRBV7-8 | CASSEAGGPREQYF
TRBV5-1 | CASSLGLAGEQYF
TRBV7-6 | CASSMRTSGVLETQYF
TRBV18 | CASSSGTGKYSNQPQHF
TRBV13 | CASSLNPPNYGYTF
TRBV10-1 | CASSVGGTNQPQHF
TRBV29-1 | CSVEKGSYEQYF
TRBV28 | CASGTSGRVPDTQYF